The 10 T cell receptor beta chains below come from one sample, sequenced in a study of cytomegalovirus exposure and HLA in healthy donors. Primers for the PCR totalled 60 Vbeta and 13 Jbeta. Measured with immunoSEQ multiplex PCR; TCRdb has only the in-frame clones, and not every one. This sample has under 150,000 clones, with around 68% found just once. Sequenced sample: PBMCs. These receptors originate from a woman between 40 and 50 years old in good health and CMV-seropositive.

This chain joins TRBV19 and TRBJ2-7; tentatively, D is TRBD1 (5 bases). This CDR3 is built from 14 residues. The germline V gene has CDR1 LNHDA and CDR2 SQIVND (reference sequence). With 3 bases removed from V and 1 base from J, the gap between germline ends came to 10 bases. The CDR3 loop reads CASSMVDRSYEQYF. For the CDR3, the DNA is TGTGCCAGTAGTATGGTCGACAGATCCTACGAGCAGTACTTC.

The V call is TRBV4-2, the J call TRBJ1-5; tentative D call: TRBD1 (5 bases). The CDR3 totals 18 residues. The V end was cut by 4 bases, the J end by 3 bases, with 22 bases between. Germline V gene sequence: CDR1 LGHNA, CDR2 YNFKEQ. CDR3 sequence: CASSLIGDVWGANQPQHF. Here the CDR3 DNA reads TGTGCCAGCAGCCTTATCGGCGATGTTTGGGGCGCCAATCAGCCCCAGCATTTT.

Concerning this clone itself: The junction does not match germline at one end; this may be a read error. The chain links TRBV6-1 to TRBJ2-1, with 10 bases that match TRBD2. This CDR3 is built from 16 residues. Germline lookup yields CDR1 MNHNS and CDR2 SASEGT. The CDR3 nucleotides read TGTGCCAGCAGAGAAGCGGGAGGGCCTTTCTACAATGAGCAGTTCTTC. Translating it yields CASREAGGPFYNEQFF.

The V gene is TRBV7-6, the J gene TRBJ2-7; weak D call: TRBD1 (5 bases). The V end lost 0 bases, the J end lost 3 bases, and 9 bases lay between the germline ends. Germline CDR1 reads SGHVS; CDR2 reads FNYEAQ. This CDR3 comprises 14 residues. The chain's CDR3 is CASSLAPQGYEQYF. DNA for the CDR3: TGTGCCAGCAGCTTAGCGCCTCAGGGCTACGAGCAGTACTTC.

The V call is TRBV7-2, the J call TRBJ1-6, with 7 bases identical to TRBD1. The CDR3 sequence is 15 residues long. CDR1 is SGHTA and CDR2 is FQGNSA in the germline V gene. Germline trimming cut 4 bases from V and 13 bases from J; bases unmatched to any gene: 13. In DNA, the CDR3 is TGTGCCAGCAGCTCCGCGAGACAGGGCGCGAGTCCCCTCCACTTT. Encoded protein: CASSSARQGASPLHF.

The rearrangement joins TRBV7-9 to TRBJ2-7, with 10 bases that match TRBD1. This CDR3 comprises 14 residues. The J segment lost 5 bases and the V segment lost 3 bases, leaving 4 bases of the junction unmatched. CDR1 SEHNR and CDR2 FQNEAQ come from the germline V gene (reference sequence). This CDR3 is CASSLGTGEDEQYF. CDR3 nucleotide sequence: TGTGCCAGCAGCTTGGGGACAGGGGAGGACGAGCAGTACTTC.

The chain couples TRBV5-6 to TRBJ1-2; TRBD1 might be the D (6 bases). V gave up 0 bases and J gave up 1 base, with 10 bases separating them. The CDR3 is 15 residues long. The V gene's germline CDR1 is SGHDT and CDR2 YYEEEE. CDR3 DNA: TGTGCCAGCAGCTTGGGTCACAGGGTTAACTATGGCTACACCTTC. It translates to CASSLGHRVNYGYTF.

The chain links TRBV15 to TRBJ1-5; D gene unclear. Germline V gives CDR1 LNHNV, CDR2 YYDKDF (reference sequence). V gave up 3 bases and J gave up 4 bases, with 7 bases separating them. The CDR3 covers 13 residues. The CDR3: CATSRGPNQPQHF. The CDR3, as DNA: TGTGCCACCAGCAGGGGCCCGAATCAGCCCCAGCATTTT.

This clone appeared a few times. V and J are TRBV18 and TRBJ1-1; D gene ambiguous. CDR1 KGHSH and CDR2 LQKENI come from the germline V gene. The CDR3 has 12 residues. V gave up 3 bases and J gave up 7 bases, with 9 bases separating them. CDR3 nucleotide sequence: TGTGCCAGCTCACCGGCCCAGTATGAAGCTTTCTTT. It yields the protein CASSPAQYEAFF.

The V call is TRBV4-1, the J call TRBJ2-7, with unresolved D. Trimming took off 1 base at V and 4 bases at J, with 14 bases between the two ends. The CDR3 loop spans 15 amino acids. The germline V gene has CDR1 MGHRA and CDR2 YSYEKL. The CDR3 sequence: CASSQVSAPGYEQYF. The DNA for the CDR3 is TGCGCCAGCAGCCAAGTCTCTGCGCCGGGTTACGAGCAGTACTTC.